This is a list of T cell receptor beta chains from one sample in a study of cytomegalovirus exposure and HLA in healthy donors. The assay was immunoSEQ multiplex PCR, and TCRdb's table has in-frame clones only and misses some. The sample contains over 150,000 clones, about 77% of which appear only once. The specimen was PBMCs. The receptors stem from a woman between 50 and 59 years old in good health and CMV-seronegative. Both conserved end residues are part of each CDR3. The D gene is left open where the match is weak. Clone size is not always given. Where it is, it says once, few, many or a class for expanded clones.

size | J | D | V | DNA | CDR3
- | TRBJ2-2 | - | TRBV18 | TGTGCCAGCTCACCACCGAGCAGGGACACCGGGGAGCTGTTTTTT | CASSPPSRDTGELFF
once | TRBJ2-1 | - | TRBV2 | TGTGCCAGCAGTACACTAGTTGCTCCCTACAATGAGCAGTTCTTC | CASSTLVAPYNEQFF
once | TRBJ2-1 | - | TRBV29-1 | TGCAGCGTTGGATTCAGGTACAATGAGCAGTTCTTC | CSVGFRYNEQFF
- | TRBJ2-3 | TRBD2 | TRBV19 | TGTGCCAGTAGTCCGTGGGGTAGCGGGGGCGTGGATACGCAGTATTTT | CASSPWGSGGVDTQYF
- | TRBJ2-3 | TRBD2 | TRBV7-9 | TGTGCCAGCAGCTTAGGGTCCGGAGCGGGGCATCGAGATACGCAGTATTTT | CASSLGSGAGHRDTQYF
- | TRBJ1-2 | - | TRBV5-4 | TGTGCCAGCACTCGGAGGGTAGACTATGGCTACACCTTC | CASTRRVDYGYTF
- | TRBJ1-5 | - | TRBV5-8 | TGTGCCAGCAGCTTGTTACAGAACGATCAGCCCCAGCATTTT | CASSLLQNDQPQHF
- | TRBJ2-2 | - | TRBV4-1 | TGCGCCAGCAGCCAAGCTGGGACTCAACGATGGGGGGAGCTGTTTTTT | CASSQAGTQRWGELFF
- | TRBJ2-1 | - | TRBV7-9 | TGTGCCAGCAGCCCCTTCAGCGCTTGGGAGCAGTTCTTC | CASSPFSAWEQFF
- | TRBJ2-1 | TRBD2 | TRBV29-1 | TGCAGCGTCGAAGGGCCGTTACTATCTAGCGGGAGTATTTCTGGTGAGCAGTTCTTC | CSVEGPLLSSGSISGEQFF
- | TRBJ1-1 | - | TRBV18 | TGTGCCAGCTCGCTAGACACATATGACAGCACTGAAGCTTTCTTT | CASSLDTYDSTEAFF
- | TRBJ2-1 | - | TRBV5-1 | TGCGCCAGCAGCTTGGGGCAGGGGTACTACAATGAGCAGTTCTTC | CASSLGQGYYNEQFF
- | TRBJ1-2 | - | TRBV7-9 | TGTGCCAGCAGCTTGTCGCAGGCTAACTATGGCTACACCTTC | CASSLSQANYGYTF
- | TRBJ2-5 | - | TRBV4-3 | TGCGCCAGCAGCCAAGATTTCAGGGGTACTCTAGAGACCCAGTACTTC | CASSQDFRGTLETQYF
- | TRBJ2-7 | TRBD1 | TRBV7-2 | TGTGCCAGCAGCCCGTGGACAGGGCTCTACGAGCAGTACTTC | CASSPWTGLYEQYF
- | TRBJ1-1 | - | TRBV28 | TGTGCCAGCCTGGCGAACACTGAAGCTTTCTTT | CASLANTEAFF
- | TRBJ2-7 | - | TRBV18 | TGTGCCAGCTCACCACCGGCAGGTTGGTATTACGAGCAGTACTTC | CASSPPAGWYYEQYF
- | TRBJ1-2 | TRBD1 | TRBV28 | TGTGCCAGCAGTTTAGCCGGGACAGACTTTGTCTATGGCTACACCTTC | CASSLAGTDFVYGYTF
- | TRBJ2-2 | - | TRBV5-1 | TGCGCCAGCAGCTTGGACCCCGGAGGAGTCACCGGGGAGCTGTTTTTT | CASSLDPGGVTGELFF
- | TRBJ2-7 | TRBD1 | TRBV18 | TGTGCCAGCTCACCCGACAGGGGAGCCTACGAGCAGTACTTC | CASSPDRGAYEQYF
- | TRBJ1-4 | - | TRBV7-2 | TGTGCCAGCAGCGAACAGGATAATGAAAAACTGTTTTTT | CASSEQDNEKLFF
- | TRBJ2-2 | - | TRBV13 | TGTGCCAGCAACTTAGGACAGTACACCGGGGAGCTGTTTTTT | CASNLGQYTGELFF
- | TRBJ1-2 | - | TRBV27 | TGTGCCAGCAGTTTATCGGTCTGGGGCGGGGATCTCTATGGCTACACCTTC | CASSLSVWGGDLYGYTF
- | TRBJ2-7 | - | TRBV6-1 | TGTGCCAGCAGCGGGGAACAGGGTGGCGAGCAGTACTTC | CASSGEQGGEQYF
- | TRBJ1-1 | - | TRBV9 | TGTGCCAGCAGCGTAACCGGGAGCCGCACTGAAGCTTTCTTT | CASSVTGSRTEAFF
- | TRBJ1-1 | - | TRBV9 | TGTGCCAGCAGCGTAGACAGAAGTGATATGTCTTTCTTT | CASSVDRSDMSFF
few | TRBJ2-3 | - | TRBV4-3 | TGCGCCAGCAGCCAAGATCCCGCGGGGGCCGCCGCAGATACGCAGTATTTT | CASSQDPAGAAADTQYF